The source of this T cell receptor beta chain is a study of identical twins. V lost 3 bases and J 3 bases, leaving 11 bases between the germline ends. The CDR3 has 14 residues. Each CDR3 protein is one row after TCRdb ran MiXCR on the 5' RACE reads. The repertoire holds approximately 550,000 distinct CDR3 sequences, 20% to 25% seen once, with more than 0.4% in the top ten. In this sample, this clonotype turned up a few times. In addition, the sample was reused for a study of yellow fever vaccine responses in identical twins.

This receptor was identified in a woman younger than 30 in good health. Sequenced: CD4+ T cells sorted from blood. The V gene is TRBV12-3 or TRBV12-4, the J gene TRBJ1-1; D possibly corresponds to TRBD1 (5 bases). In DNA form, the CDR3 reads TGTGCCAGCAGTTTGGGGGTTTTGGACACTGAAGCTTTCTTT. This translates into CASSLGVLDTEAFF.